This entry lists 32 T cell receptor beta chains sequenced from one sample in a study of cytomegalovirus exposure and HLA in healthy donors. The PCR contained 60 Vbeta and 13 Jbeta primers. Assay used: immunoSEQ multiplex PCR; TCRdb lists only in-frame clones, some missing. Of approximately 190,000 clones listed, around 86% were seen once; the top ten hold roughly 1.3%. Sequencing was performed on PBMCs. The receptors here all came from a man aged 30 to 45 in good health and CMV-seronegative.

The CDR3 here is CASSYPPQSYEQYF. The CDR3 DNA follows: TGTGCCAGCAGCTACCCCCCCCAGTCCTACGAGCAGTACTTC. The V call is TRBV11-2, the J call TRBJ2-7; D unclear. Trimming pared 4 bases from V and 1 base from J, leaving 11 bases between. Germline CDR1 and CDR2: SGHAT and FQNNGV. The CDR3 extends over 14 amino acids.

The chain is built from TRBV5-4 and TRBJ2-1; the D gene is possibly TRBD2 (5 bases). The CDR3 is made up of 16 amino acids. Looked up from germline, CDR1 is SGHNT and CDR2 is YYREEE (reference sequence). V lost 3 bases and J lost 8, with 21 bases in between. CDR3 coding DNA: TGTGCCAGCAGCTCGGACTGGGCTTCGAATTTGGATGAGCAGTTCTTC. It specifies CASSSDWASNLDEQFF.

Details on this clone: A junction boundary mismatches the germline segment, possibly from a read error. This chain joins TRBV7-9 and TRBJ2-4; no reliable D call. Germline V gene sequence: CDR1 SEHNR, CDR2 FQNEAQ (reference sequence). The CDR3 extends over 12 amino acids. For the CDR3, the DNA is TGTTCCAGCAGCTTAGAACTAAACCTTCAGTACTTC. This translates into CSSSLELNLQYF.

V is TRBV19 and J is TRBJ2-5; 7 bases line up with TRBD2. Germline assignment: CDR1 LNHDA and CDR2 SQIVND (reference sequence). This CDR3 has 13 residues. The V and J ends lost 8 bases and 3 bases, in that order; junction bases with no gene match: 6. The CDR3, as DNA: TGTGCCAGTTCGCGCGGGGGTAAAGAGACCCAGTACTTC. Translating it yields CASSRGGKETQYF.

The J gene is TRBJ1-2, the V gene TRBV18, with D unclear. V lost 6 bases, J lost 8 bases, and 13 bases lay in between. Germline CDR1 reads KGHSH; CDR2 reads LQKENI. This CDR3 region has 12 residues. DNA of the CDR3: TGTGCCAGCTCGCCGGGAGCGGGCGGCTACACCTTC. It specifies CASSPGAGGYTF.

This clone was observed a handful of times. The rearrangement joins TRBV30 to TRBJ1-2; the D is unclear. The V gene's germline CDR1 is GTSNPN and CDR2 SVGIG (reference sequence). Trimming stripped 0 bases from V and 0 bases from J, with 5 bases between. The CDR3 totals 13 residues. CDR3 nucleotide sequence: TGTGCCTGGAGTGTGACAACTAACTATGGCTACACCTTC. Its protein product is CAWSVTTNYGYTF.

V is TRBV23-1 and J is TRBJ2-1; 8 bases fit TRBD1. TRBV23-1 is given ORF status, its function remaining uncertain. The V and J ends lost 1 base and 2 bases, in that order; junction bases with no gene match: 4. The CDR3 covers 16 residues. The CDR3 here is CASSQLSRGPYNEQFF. The DNA of the CDR3 is TGCGCCAGCAGTCAATTGTCCAGGGGGCCCTACAATGAGCAGTTCTTC.

The V call is TRBV6-1, the J call TRBJ2-1; D is perhaps TRBD1 (5 bases). In germline, CDR1 is MNHNS, CDR2 SASEGT. V dropped 2 bases and J dropped 8 bases, with 16 bases sitting between them. The CDR3 consists of 15 residues. This CDR3 is CASSEQTAPIDEQFF. The CDR3 DNA sequence: TGTGCCAGCAGTGAACAGACAGCGCCTATTGATGAGCAGTTCTTC.

The chain recombines TRBV7-2 with TRBJ2-3; a possible D gene is TRBD1 (5 bases). Per germline, CDR1 SGHTA and CDR2 FQGNSA. Trimming stripped 6 bases from V and 6 bases from J, with 13 bases between. CDR3 length: 13 amino acids. CDR3 region: CASRGRVGDTQYF. The CDR3 DNA reads TGTGCCAGCAGGGGCAGGGTTGGGGATACGCAGTATTTT.

The chain has TRBV19 and TRBJ1-2; D ambiguous. V lost 3 bases and J 5 bases, leaving 10 bases between the germline ends. The CDR3 runs 13 residues. The V gene's germline CDR1 is LNHDA and CDR2 SQIVND (reference sequence). The CDR3 is CASSIGRPYGYTF. The DNA of the CDR3 is TGTGCCAGTAGTATCGGCAGGCCATATGGCTACACCTTC.

The chain combines TRBV4-1 with TRBJ1-2; possible D gene TRBD1, 6 bases. CDR1 and CDR2 from the germline V gene are MGHRA and YSYEKL. The V gene lost 6 bases and the J gene lost 13 bases, with 27 bases spanning the gap. The CDR3 totals 15 residues. In DNA form, the CDR3 reads TGCGCCAGCAGACCCACCGGGACCCGGACAGATGTCTGCACCTTC. This codes for CASRPTGTRTDVCTF.

CDR3 residues: CASRRQRNEKLFF. Written as DNA, the CDR3 is TGTGCCAGCAGGCGACAGAGGAATGAAAAACTGTTTTTT. The chain joins TRBV27 to TRBJ1-4; TRBD1 is a possible D gene (5 bases). In germline, CDR1 is MNHEY, CDR2 SMNVEV (reference sequence). V shed 6 bases and J shed 5 bases, with 10 bases lying between them. CDR3 length: 13 residues.

V gene TRBV2 combines with J gene TRBJ2-1, with 7 bases that match TRBD2. There are 14 residues in the CDR3. The V segment lost 6 bases and the J segment 8 bases; nucleotides outside the gene matches: 10. Germline V gives CDR1 SNHLY, CDR2 FYNNEI. The DNA of the CDR3 is TGTGCCAGCAGACCGGGACTACGGGCCTATGAGCAGTTCTTC. Translated: CASRPGLRAYEQFF.

In this sample, this clone turned up a few times. The chain joins TRBV27 to TRBJ2-3; D gene ambiguous. This CDR3 is built from 15 residues. Trimming shortened V by 2 bases and J by 0 bases, and 9 bases separated the two germline ends. CDR1 and CDR2 (germline): MNHEY, SMNVEV (reference sequence). The CDR3 DNA reads as TGTGCCAGCAGTTTAGCGGTAGGAAGCACAGATACGCAGTATTTT. This encodes CASSLAVGSTDTQYF.

This sequence joins TRBV5-4 and TRBJ2-5; TRBD2 might be the D (5 bases). V was shortened by 3 bases and J by 5 bases, with 11 bases between the two germline ends. The CDR3 is 13 residues long. The V gene's germline CDR1 is SGHNT and CDR2 YYREEE (reference sequence). CDR3 in amino acids: CASSSRGSETQYF. CDR3 DNA sequence: TGTGCCAGCAGCTCTCGAGGGAGCGAGACCCAGTACTTC.

The chain links TRBV18 to TRBJ1-4, with D possibly being TRBD1 (6 bases). Trimming left V 3 bases short and J 7 bases short, with 15 bases between. The CDR3 has 15 residues. Germline CDR1 and CDR2: KGHSH and LQKENI. CDR3 loop: CASSPTNRVTEKLFF. CDR3 sequence (DNA): TGTGCCAGCTCACCTACCAACAGGGTAACTGAAAAACTGTTTTTT.

The rearrangement links TRBV7-8 to TRBJ2-3; D remains unclear. There are 16 residues in the CDR3. Germline CDR1 SGHVS, CDR2 FQNEAQ. The V and J ends lost 1 base and 2 bases respectively, with 13 bases between them. The CDR3 DNA reads as TGTGCCAGCAGCTTAGGGCTCACCCGAAACACAGATACGCAGTATTTT. It specifies CASSLGLTRNTDTQYF.

The chain carries TRBV2 and TRBJ2-3; TRBD1 is a possible D gene (7 bases). The CDR3 runs 15 residues. Looked up from germline, CDR1 is SNHLY and CDR2 is FYNNEI. The V gene lost 6 bases and the J gene lost 0 bases, with 13 bases spanning the gap. CDR3 sequence: CASSLQGTSTDTQYF. Written as DNA, the CDR3 is TGTGCCAGCAGCTTACAGGGGACTAGCACAGATACGCAGTATTTT. The full variable domain, with the rest looked up from reference TRBV2 and TRBJ2-3, is EPEVTQTPSHQVTQMGQEVILRCVPISNHLYFYWYRQILGQKVEFLVSFYNNEISEKSEIFDDQFSVERPDGSNFTLKIRSTKLEDSAMYFCASSLQGTSTDTQYFGPGTRLTVL.

V is TRBV5-4 and J is TRBJ1-1, with TRBD1 identical over 8 bases. V lost 0 bases, J lost 0 bases, and 4 bases stayed unmatched. CDR3 length: 16 residues. CDR1 is SGHNT and CDR2 is YYREEE in the germline V gene (reference sequence). The CDR3 coding sequence is TGTGCCAGCAGCTTGGGTAGGGGACAGGTGAACACTGAAGCTTTCTTT. The encoded protein is CASSLGRGQVNTEAFF.

This chain's CDR3 is CASSFPLKPDYGYTF. The CDR3 DNA sequence: TGTGCCAGCAGCTTCCCTTTAAAACCGGACTATGGCTACACCTTC. The rearrangement uses TRBV7-9 and TRBJ1-2; D unresolved. Between the trimmed V and J ends, which lost 3 bases and 3 bases, there was a span of 14 bases. Germline-derived CDR1 and CDR2 are SEHNR and FQNEAQ (reference sequence). This CDR3 is 15 amino acids long. Complete variable domain (other parts from reference TRBV7-9 and TRBJ1-2): DTGVSQNPRHKITKRGQNVTFRCDPISEHNRLYWYRQTLGQGPEFLTYFQNEAQLEKSRLLSDRFSAERPKGSFSTLEIQRTEQGDSAMYLCASSFPLKPDYGYTFGSGTRLTVV.

V is TRBV13 and J is TRBJ2-5; TRBD2 agrees at 11 bases. The J call may be incorrect, as the DNA end agrees better with TRBJ2-7. Germline V gives CDR1 PRHDT, CDR2 FYEKMQ (reference sequence). The CDR3 consists of 17 residues. The DNA for the CDR3 is TGTGCCAGCAGCTCAATAAAAAGACTAGCGGGAACCTACGAGCAGTACTTC. Amino acid sequence: CASSSIKRLAGTYEQYF.

J is TRBJ2-1 and V is TRBV19, with D perhaps matching TRBD1 (6 bases). This CDR3 has 20 amino acids. The V and J ends lost 3 bases and 0 bases respectively, with 24 bases between them. CDR1 is LNHDA, CDR2 SQIVND, per germline (reference sequence). CDR3 DNA sequence: TGTGCCAGTAGTATCAAGCTGACGACAGGTGGCTCCAGCTCCTACAATGAGCAGTTCTTC. It codes for CASSIKLTTGGSSSYNEQFF.

The chain recombines TRBV14 with TRBJ2-7; D might be TRBD1 (6 bases). This CDR3 has 16 residues. The V end lost 0 bases, the J end lost 3 bases, and 15 bases lay between the germline ends. Germline CDR1 SGHDN, CDR2 FVKESK. The CDR3 is CASSQDFGTSFYEQYF. In DNA, the CDR3 is TGTGCCAGCAGCCAAGACTTTGGGACAAGCTTCTACGAGCAGTACTTC.

The CDR3 region is CASRTRNSYEQYF. CDR3 DNA: TGTGCCAGCAGAACTAGAAACTCCTACGAGCAGTACTTC. The chain carries TRBV5-4 and TRBJ2-7, with D possibly being TRBD2 (5 bases). Germline-derived CDR1 and CDR2 are SGHNT and YYREEE (reference sequence). Trimming took 5 bases from V and 0 from J, leaving 9 bases between them. This CDR3 is 13 amino acids long.

This chain uses TRBV6-5 with TRBJ1-2; D uncertain. The CDR3 length is 13 residues. Germline values: CDR1 MNHEY, CDR2 SVGAGI. The V gene lost 5 bases and the J gene lost 4 bases, with 11 bases spanning the gap. The CDR3 here is CASSRTLGYGYTF. The CDR3 DNA reads TGTGCCAGCAGTCGGACTCTGGGCTATGGCTACACCTTC.

The genes are TRBV7-2 and TRBJ2-5; TRBD1 matches at 7 bases. The J call may not be correct, given that the DNA end is closer to TRBJ2-7. This CDR3 has 14 residues. Germline CDR1 is SGHTA and CDR2 is FQGNSA. In DNA form, the CDR3 reads TGTGCCAGCAGCCCGTCGACAGGGTATGACGAGCAGTACTTC. It specifies CASSPSTGYDEQYF.

The rearrangement links TRBV14 to TRBJ2-1; D not resolved. CDR3 length: 15 residues. V shed 1 base and J shed 7 bases, with 14 bases lying between them. Germline V gene lookup returns CDR1 SGHDN and CDR2 FVKESK. The CDR3 loop is CASSQGLVTYNEQFF. The CDR3 region has the DNA TGTGCCAGCAGCCAAGGACTCGTTACTTATAATGAGCAGTTCTTC. The full variable domain, its missing parts supplied by reference TRBV14 and TRBJ2-1, is EAGVTQFPSHSVIEKGQTVTLRCDPISGHDNLYWYRRVMGKEIKFLLHFVKESKQDESGMPNNRFLAERTGGTYSTLKVQPAELEDSGVYFCASSQGLVTYNEQFFGPGTRLTVL.

In its sample, this clone was seen a few times. The chain couples TRBV6-7 to TRBJ1-1; 7 bases line up with TRBD1. TRBV6-7 has ORF status, its function being uncertain. The V gene end was trimmed by 7 bases and the J gene end by 5 bases; junction bases not matched to a gene: 16. There are 16 residues in the CDR3. The CDR3: CASKMLVRGRWTEAFF. The CDR3, as DNA: TGTGCCAGCAAAATGCTGGTTAGGGGGCGTTGGACTGAAGCTTTCTTT.

This chain joins TRBV5-6 and TRBJ2-2; no clear D gene. The V and J ends lost 0 bases and 5 bases respectively, with 5 bases between them. CDR3 length: 13 residues. The germline CDR1 and CDR2 sequences are SGHDT and YYEEEE. The CDR3 DNA follows: TGTGCCAGCAGCTTGGTCCAGACCGGGGAGCTGTTTTTT. The encoded protein is CASSLVQTGELFF.

The CDR3 DNA follows: TGCGCCAGCAGCACCCGGACAGGGGAAGAGACCCAGTACTTC. It specifies CASSTRTGEETQYF. The V gene is TRBV4-1, the J gene TRBJ2-5, with 9 bases fitting TRBD1. The germline CDR1 and CDR2 sequences are MGHRA and YSYEKL. Trimming removed 5 bases from V and 3 bases from J; junction bases left unmatched: 4. This CDR3 spans 14 amino acids.

CDR3 protein: CASSSGTTWGQNTDTQYF. The CDR3 nucleotides are TGTGCCAGCAGCTCGGGCACTACGTGGGGACAGAACACAGATACGCAGTATTTT. The rearrangement links TRBV5-8 to TRBJ2-3; the match to TRBD1 covers 7 bases. The V gene end was trimmed by 3 bases and the J gene end by 2 bases; junction bases not matched to a gene: 15. Germline values: CDR1 SGHTS, CDR2 YDEGEE. This CDR3 region has 18 residues.

V usage is TRBV21-1 and J usage is TRBJ2-4; the table calls TRBD1, which could not be checked here. TRBV21-1 counts as a pseudogene. The CDR3 is 17 amino acids. CDR3 nucleotides: TGTGCCAGCAGCAAAGCTAATCAGGGGCTAGCCAAAAACATTCAGTACTTC. It codes for CASSKANQGLAKNIQYF.